These 25 T cell receptor beta chains came from one sample sequenced in a study of cytomegalovirus exposure and HLA in healthy donors. 60 Vbeta and 13 Jbeta primers were used in PCR. The protocol was immunoSEQ multiplex PCR, while the TCRdb copy is restricted to in-frame clones and leaves out a portion. This sample has 110,000 or so clones, with over 75% found just once. Sequencing input: PBMCs. The receptors were sampled from a woman aged 25-40 years in good health and CMV-seropositive.

The chain has TRBV15 and TRBJ1-5; the D is unclear. This CDR3 spans 12 amino acids. V lost 1 base, J lost 5 bases, and 3 bases lay in between. Germline V gene data show CDR1 as LNHNV and CDR2 as YYDKDF (reference sequence). The CDR3 sequence: CATSRAYQPQHF. The CDR3, as DNA: TGTGCCACCAGCAGAGCATATCAGCCCCAGCATTTT.

The chain links TRBV10-3 to TRBJ2-1, with D possibly matching TRBD2 (6 bases). There are 11 residues in the CDR3. Germline CDR1 ENHRY, CDR2 SYGVKD. As DNA, the CDR3 is TGTGCTAGCGGAACGGGCAATGAGCAGTTCTTC. Amino acids: CASGTGNEQFF.

The chain uses TRBV6-1 and TRBJ1-3, with D uncertain. V was cut by 5 bases and J by 3 bases, with 8 bases left in between. Germline V lookup: CDR1 MNHNS, CDR2 SASEGT. The CDR3 consists of 13 residues. This chain's CDR3 is CASSRGIGNTIYF. DNA of the CDR3: TGTGCCAGCAGTCGAGGGATTGGAAACACCATATATTTT.

The rearrangement joins TRBV6-5 to TRBJ2-7; D perhaps matches TRBD2 (5 bases). Germline values: CDR1 MNHEY, CDR2 SVGAGI. The CDR3 sequence is 13 residues long. Trimming removed 7 bases at V and 1 base at J, with 11 bases between. The CDR3 sequence is CASTAGDSYEQYF. CDR3 DNA: TGTGCCAGCACCGCCGGGGATTCCTACGAGCAGTACTTC.

The CDR3 region has the DNA TGTGCCAGCAGCTCGACTAGCGGGATCACAGATACGCAGTATTTT. Translation: CASSSTSGITDTQYF. The rearrangement links TRBV7-3 to TRBJ2-3; 11 positions match TRBD2. The CDR3 sequence is 15 residues long. Germline V gives CDR1 SGHTA, CDR2 FQGTGA. With 4 bases clipped from V and 2 bases from J, the junction kept 2 bases outside the gene matches.

The chain employs TRBV5-6 and TRBJ1-4, with unresolved D. Trimming took off 4 bases at V and 5 bases at J, with 3 bases between the two ends. The CDR3 loop spans 11 amino acids. CDR1 is SGHDT, CDR2 YYEEEE, per germline. CDR3 loop: CASSQNEKLFF. The DNA for the CDR3 is TGTGCCAGCAGCCAAAATGAAAAACTGTTTTTT.

V is TRBV5-4 and J is TRBJ1-4; 9 bases align to TRBD1. The CDR3 extends over 16 amino acids. With 3 bases clipped from V and 7 bases from J, the junction kept 10 bases outside the gene matches. Germline V gives CDR1 SGHNT, CDR2 YYREEE (reference sequence). Here the CDR3 DNA reads TGTGCCAGCAGCTCAAAAACAGGGGGCGAGGGTGAAAAACTGTTTTTT. Its protein is CASSSKTGGEGEKLFF.

This clone appeared a single time. The chain uses TRBV18 and TRBJ1-1; no clear D. The V and J ends lost 2 bases and 0 bases respectively, with 13 bases between them. Germline V gene lookup returns CDR1 KGHSH and CDR2 LQKENI. The CDR3 runs 16 residues. The CDR3 bases are TGTGCCAGCTCACCAGATCCGCCAGGAATGAACACTGAAGCTTTCTTT. Amino acid sequence: CASSPDPPGMNTEAFF.

The genes are TRBV10-2 and TRBJ1-1; a weak D match, TRBD1 (5 bases). The CDR3 spans 12 residues. V was cut by 6 bases and J by 6 bases, with 11 bases left in between. The germline CDR1 and CDR2 sequences are WSHSY and SAAADI. CDR3 coding DNA: TGCGCCAGCAGCCGCCAGACAGCTGAAGCTTTCTTT. Its protein is CASSRQTAEAFF.

This rearrangement joins TRBV29-1 to TRBJ1-3; possibly TRBD1 for D (5 bases). Trimming stripped 7 bases from V and 9 bases from J, with 13 bases between. Germline V gene sequence: CDR1 SQVTM, CDR2 ANQGSEA. The length of the CDR3 is 11 residues. CDR3 DNA: TGCAGCGCCTCCAGGGAAGCCACCATATATTTT. Encoded protein: CSASREATIYF.

The CDR3 loop is CATSRDQQGYEQYF. The CDR3 coding sequence is TGTGCCACCAGCAGAGATCAACAGGGCTACGAGCAGTACTTC. This chain connects TRBV15 to TRBJ2-7; a weak D match, TRBD1 (6 bases). CDR1 is LNHNV, CDR2 YYDKDF, per germline (reference sequence). The CDR3 covers 14 residues. V gave up 0 bases and J gave up 3 bases, with 9 bases separating them.

The rearrangement uses TRBV19 and TRBJ1-2; 10 bases are a match to TRBD1. Germline trimming cut 5 bases from V and 7 bases from J; bases unmatched to any gene: 16. CDR1 LNHDA and CDR2 SQIVND come from the germline V gene (reference sequence). This CDR3 comprises 17 residues. The CDR3 DNA is TGTGCCAGTAGTTCTACCGGGACAGGGGCTACTAGAGGTGGCTACACCTTC. Translating it yields CASSSTGTGATRGGYTF.

The chain employs TRBV5-6 and TRBJ2-7; 10 nucleotides align to TRBD2. After removal of 2 bases from V and 3 bases from J, the junction contained 8 bases not matched to a gene. CDR3 length: 16 residues. Germline V lookup: CDR1 SGHDT, CDR2 YYEEEE. The CDR3 DNA sequence: TGTGCCAGCAGCTTAAGCGGGAGGGCCTCTTTCTACGAGCAGTACTTC. Protein product: CASSLSGRASFYEQYF.

The rearrangement joins TRBV7-9 to TRBJ2-1; tentatively, D is TRBD2 (6 bases). Germline CDR1 is SEHNR and CDR2 is FQNEAQ (reference sequence). CDR3 size: 14 residues. Trimming took off 7 bases at V and 4 bases at J, with 14 bases between the two ends. CDR3 loop: CASTPVGGYNEQFF. CDR3 DNA sequence: TGTGCCAGCACCCCGGTCGGAGGGTACAATGAGCAGTTCTTC.

This rearrangement joins TRBV13 to TRBJ2-1; a possible D gene is TRBD1 (6 bases). The CDR3 runs to 14 residues. The ends were cut back, 4 bases at V and 9 bases at J, with 16 bases in the middle. Germline V gene sequence: CDR1 PRHDT, CDR2 FYEKMQ (reference sequence). The CDR3 is CASSSRTGWGEQFF. The CDR3 DNA follows: TGTGCCAGCAGCTCTAGAACAGGGTGGGGTGAGCAGTTCTTC.

The genes are TRBV19 and TRBJ2-5, with D possibly TRBD1 on 7 matching bases. The CDR3 loop spans 15 amino acids. Between the trimmed V and J ends, which lost 7 bases and 2 bases, there was a span of 17 bases. Germline CDR1 LNHDA, CDR2 SQIVND (reference sequence). The CDR3 bases are TGTGCCAGTACCCGGGTCGGGGGACAGCAAGAGACCCAGTACTTC. Translated: CASTRVGGQQETQYF.

V and J are TRBV5-1 and TRBJ1-5; unclear D gene. Trimming left V 4 bases short and J 1 base short, with 12 bases between. Germline V CDR1 and CDR2: SGHRS, YFSETQ. The CDR3 consists of 15 residues. CDR3 sequence: CASSPALGSNQPQHF. In DNA, the CDR3 is TGCGCCAGCAGCCCAGCCCTAGGAAGCAATCAGCCCCAGCATTTT.

V gene TRBV2 combines with J gene TRBJ2-2, with TRBD2 matching over 11 bases. V was pared by 6 bases and J by 7 bases, with 10 bases of the junction left unmatched. Per germline, CDR1 SNHLY and CDR2 FYNNEI. CDR3 length: 16 residues. The DNA of the CDR3 is TGTGCCAGCAGCGAGCAACTAGCGGGAGTTGTCGGGGAGCTGTTTTTT. Protein product: CASSEQLAGVVGELFF.

This clone was seen a handful of times. This chain links TRBV9 with TRBJ1-3; 9 positions match TRBD1. V dropped 0 bases and J dropped 0; count of bases not matched to a gene: 4. The CDR3 has 17 residues. CDR1 and CDR2 from the germline V gene are SGDLS and YYNGEE. The CDR3 DNA sequence: TGTGCCAGCAGCGTAGTCGACAGGGGGTCCTCTGGAAACACCATATATTTT. It specifies CASSVVDRGSSGNTIYF.

The rearrangement joins TRBV5-6 to TRBJ2-3, with a tentative D call TRBD2 (5 bases). V lost 2 bases and J 9 bases, leaving 22 bases between the germline ends. The germline V gene encodes CDR1 SGHDT and CDR2 YYEEEE. The CDR3 runs 16 residues. CDR3 nucleotides: TGTGCCAGCAGCTTCGTAGAAGGCATTGGTGGAGGAACGCAGTATTTT. It encodes CASSFVEGIGGGTQYF.

The rearrangement joins TRBV29-1 to TRBJ2-7; 7 bases map to TRBD1. The V segment lost 7 bases and the J segment 3 bases; nucleotides outside the gene matches: 6. Looked up from germline, CDR1 is SQVTM and CDR2 is ANQGSEA. The CDR3 runs to 12 residues. In DNA, the CDR3 is TGCAGCGCAGGGACAGACTACTACGAGCAGTACTTC. Translation gives CSAGTDYYEQYF.

The chain recombines TRBV6-5 with TRBJ2-3; D perhaps matches TRBD2 (6 bases). V was clipped by 2 bases and J by 2 bases, with 11 bases between them. The germline V gene encodes CDR1 MNHEY and CDR2 SVGAGI. There are 15 residues in the CDR3. CDR3 in amino acids: CASSYRLVDTDTQYF. Written as DNA, the CDR3 is TGTGCCAGCAGTTACCGACTAGTTGACACAGATACGCAGTATTTT.

This chain's CDR3 is CASSKPPLGLGGYTF. CDR3 DNA: TGTGCCAGTAGTAAGCCGCCTCTGGGGCTCGGTGGCTACACCTTC. This chain uses TRBV19 with TRBJ1-2, with D possibly TRBD1 on 5 matching bases. With 4 bases removed from V and 7 bases from J, the gap between germline ends came to 19 bases. In germline, CDR1 is LNHDA, CDR2 SQIVND (reference sequence). This CDR3 has 15 amino acids.

The chain recombines TRBV5-1 with TRBJ1-1; 10 positions match TRBD1. The junction had 8 bases not matched to a gene; V was cut back by 8 bases and J by 4 bases. Germline-derived CDR1 and CDR2 are SGHRS and YFSETQ. The CDR3 totals 14 residues. The CDR3 coding sequence is TGCGCCAGTGGGACAGGGGCCTCTGGCACTGAAGCTTTCTTT. It codes for CASGTGASGTEAFF.

The gene calls are TRBV13 and TRBJ2-7; possible D gene TRBD1, 6 bases. V lost 3 bases and J 4 bases, leaving 13 bases between the germline ends. Per germline, CDR1 PRHDT and CDR2 FYEKMQ (reference sequence). The CDR3 runs to 14 residues. This CDR3 reads CASSFPPRGYEQYF. Here the CDR3 DNA reads TGTGCCAGCAGCTTTCCGCCCAGGGGTTACGAGCAGTACTTC.